This T cell receptor beta chain was sequenced during a study of T cell responses to AZD1222 COVID-19 vaccine. The protocol was immunoSEQ multiplex PCR, while the TCRdb copy is restricted to in-frame clones and leaves out a portion. The sample has some 81,000 clones, around 90% seen once; the top ten hold around 10%. In regard to this clone: Its antigen is currently unknown.

Notes on the study in general: Close to half of all spike-specific TCRs reportedly target regions of the variants that are unmutated.

Per the germline V gene, CDR1 is MNHEY and CDR2 is SVGEGT. The V and J ends lost 2 bases and 5 bases, in that order; junction bases with no gene match: 4. The CDR3 is 15 amino acids. This receptor was identified in an adult who received the AZD1222 COVID-19 vaccine. The sample in question was peripheral blood, obtained 28 days after the second AZD1222 dose. This chain links TRBV6-2 or TRBV6-3 with TRBJ2-3; 10 bases are shared with TRBD2. CDR3 region: CASSYVAGGGDTQYF. In DNA, the CDR3 is TGTGCCAGCAGTTACGTAGCGGGAGGAGGAGATACGCAGTATTTT.